This T cell receptor (beta chain) was identified in a study of T cells in women clearing cervical HPV infection. The junction had 7 bases not matched to a gene; V was cut back by 4 bases and J by 5 bases. This CDR3 has 14 amino acids. About this clone itself: The CDR3 end lies 3 residues beyond the end of the read and is filled in from the germline J gene.

The table came from immunoSEQ multiplex PCR; TCRdb's copy has only in-frame clones and leaves some out. The sample totals 45,000 to 50,000 clones; its top ten clones hold 35% to 40%. V gene TRBV12-3 or TRBV12-4 combines with J gene TRBJ2-5; TRBD1 matches at 7 bases. The sequence was obtained from a woman between 18 and 69 years old with a cervical HPV16 infection that either progressed to CIN3+ or cleared (not recorded which). The specimen was blood buffy coat. The DNA read from the CDR3 is TGTGCCAGCAGTTACGGCAGGGGGTTGGAGACC. Protein sequence: CASSYGRGLET. The whole CDR3 protein is CASSYGRGLETQYF.